The 17 T cell receptor beta chains below were found in one sample sequenced in a study of OX40 agonist ivuxolimab in advanced cancers. The method was immunoSEQ multiplex PCR; TCRdb's version includes in-frame clones alone and lacks a portion of them. Among tens of thousands of clones listed, roughly 90% were seen once. The specimen comprised CD4+ or CD8+ T cells sorted from blood, sampled in a trial of the OX40 agonist ivuxolimab. These receptor sequences come from an adult with an advanced solid tumor such as melanoma, head and neck, liver or kidney cancer.

The J gene is TRBJ2-1, the V gene TRBV4-2, with 9 bases identical to TRBD1. CDR3 size: 17 residues. V dropped 8 bases and J dropped 4; count of bases not matched to a gene: 15. The V gene's germline CDR1 is LGHNA and CDR2 YNFKEQ. The CDR3 is CASRGLGGQGAYNEQFF. The CDR3 DNA reads as TGTGCCAGCCGGGGATTAGGGGGACAGGGCGCATACAATGAGCAGTTCTTC.

The chain carries TRBV11-2 and TRBJ2-5, with 7 bases lining up with TRBD1. V shed 3 bases and J 2 bases; nucleotides not matched to a gene: 6. The CDR3 totals 15 residues. Germline-derived CDR1 and CDR2 are SGHAT and FQNNGV. The CDR3 DNA reads TGTGCCAGCAGCTTCAATACAGGGGCGCAAGAGACCCAGTACTTC. Translated, it gives CASSFNTGAQETQYF.

The chain combines TRBV2 with TRBJ2-7; 7 bases agree with TRBD2. V was clipped by 7 bases and J by 1 base; unmatched bases: 7. This CDR3 is built from 14 residues. The germline CDR1 and CDR2 sequences are SNHLY and FYNNEI. The CDR3 sequence: CASKLAGESYEQYF. In nucleotides, the CDR3 is TGTGCCAGCAAATTGGCGGGAGAGTCCTACGAGCAGTACTTC.

This chain joins TRBV11-2 and TRBJ2-2, with a possible D match to TRBD2 (6 bases). Germline V CDR1 and CDR2: SGHAT, FQNNGV. The V and J ends lost 6 bases and 5 bases respectively, with 13 bases between them. There are 14 residues in the CDR3. In DNA, the CDR3 is TGTGCCAGCAGTTGGGACTTCCCAACCGGGGAGCTGTTTTTT. The encoded protein is CASSWDFPTGELFF.

The CDR3 DNA reads TGTGCCAGCAGCGCAGAACAGGGGGGGAAGTTCTTC. Translated, it gives CASSAEQGGKFF. The chain carries TRBV9 and TRBJ2-1; TRBD1 might be the D (8 bases). Germline-derived CDR1 and CDR2 are SGDLS and YYNGEE. Deletions cut 3 bases from V and 14 bases from J, with 15 bases between. The CDR3 totals 12 residues.

The V call is TRBV7-9, the J call TRBJ1-1; no definite D call. Per the germline V gene, CDR1 is SEHNR and CDR2 is FQNEAQ (reference sequence). This CDR3 is built from 14 residues. The V gene lost 1 base and the J gene lost 9 bases, with 15 bases spanning the gap. The chain's CDR3 is CASSLVQVTNKAFF. The CDR3 region has the DNA TGTGCCAGCAGCTTAGTTCAAGTCACTAACAAAGCTTTCTTT.

This rearrangement joins TRBV5-1 to TRBJ2-1; 8 nucleotides agree with TRBD2. Per the germline V gene, CDR1 is SGHRS and CDR2 is YFSETQ. The CDR3 extends over 15 amino acids. Trimming removed 4 bases from V and 4 bases from J; junction bases left unmatched: 7. The CDR3 region is CASSPGGESYNEQFF. The CDR3 nucleotides are TGCGCCAGCAGCCCCGGGGGGGAATCTTACAATGAGCAGTTCTTC.

The chain carries TRBV10-2 and TRBJ2-7, with 11 bases identical to TRBD2. The CDR3 length is 14 residues. V gave up 3 bases and J gave up 6 bases; unmatched junction bases: 4. In germline, CDR1 is WSHSY, CDR2 SAAADI. The CDR3 loop reads CASSDIAGGFEQYF. The CDR3 DNA reads TGCGCCAGCAGTGACATAGCGGGAGGGTTCGAGCAGTACTTC.

This clone occurred once. The CDR3 loop is CASRPTGNYGYTF. In nucleotides, the CDR3 is TGTGCCAGCAGACCCACGGGGAACTATGGCTACACCTTC. The chain uses TRBV27 and TRBJ1-2; D is ambiguous. This CDR3 region has 13 residues. Trimming left V 6 bases short and J 2 bases short, with 10 bases between. Germline V lookup: CDR1 MNHEY, CDR2 SMNVEV (reference sequence).

This rearrangement joins TRBV11-3 to TRBJ2-2, with no clear D. The CDR3 runs to 13 residues. Deletions cut 3 bases from V and 5 bases from J, with 7 bases between. Per the germline V gene, CDR1 is SGHNT and CDR2 is YENEEA. The CDR3 sequence: CASSFQATGELFF. The CDR3 DNA reads as TGTGCCAGCAGCTTTCAGGCGACCGGGGAGCTGTTTTTT.

Points on this clone: Within the sample, other DNA sequences also encode this same CDR3. This chain connects TRBV7-9 to TRBJ1-1; D remains unclear. Trimming took off 1 base at V and 1 base at J, with 7 bases between the two ends. Germline V CDR1 and CDR2: SEHNR, FQNEAQ (reference sequence). This CDR3 has 14 residues. The CDR3 coding sequence is TGTGCCAGCAGCTTAGGCACAGCGAACACTGAAGCTTTCTTT. Its protein is CASSLGTANTEAFF. The full variable domain, in which reference TRBV7-9 and TRBJ1-1 provide the parts outside the CDR3, is DTGVSQNPRHKITKRGQNVTFRCDPISEHNRLYWYRQTLGQGPEFLTYFQNEAQLEKSRLLSDRFSAERPKGSFSTLEIQRTEQGDSAMYLCASSLGTANTEAFFGQGTRLTVV.

The chain has TRBV9 and TRBJ2-2; TRBD1 agrees at 8 bases. Germline trimming cut 3 bases from V and 0 bases from J; bases unmatched to any gene: 4. Germline CDR1 reads SGDLS; CDR2 reads YYNGEE. The CDR3 has 16 amino acids. The DNA of the CDR3 is TGTGCCAGCAGCGCAGCAGGGGGCGCGAACACCGGGGAGCTGTTTTTT. This codes for CASSAAGGANTGELFF.

CDR3 region: CASSTPRGEAFF. Written as DNA, the CDR3 is TGTGCCAGCAGCACCCCGAGGGGTGAAGCTTTCTTT. This chain connects TRBV6-6 to TRBJ1-1; weak D call: TRBD1 (5 bases). The length of the CDR3 is 12 residues. CDR1 is MNHNY, CDR2 SVGAGI, per germline (reference sequence). V was pared by 6 bases and J by 7 bases, with 12 bases between.

This chain connects TRBV7-9 to TRBJ1-4; D gene uncertain. V shed 1 base and J shed 4 bases, with 10 bases lying between them. Germline values: CDR1 SEHNR, CDR2 FQNEAQ (reference sequence). This CDR3 is built from 15 residues. The CDR3 sequence: CASSLGSSNNEKLFF. In nucleotides, the CDR3 is TGTGCCAGCAGCTTAGGGTCGTCAAATAATGAAAAACTGTTTTTT.

The chain uses TRBV10-2 and TRBJ2-2; 9 nucleotides align to TRBD2. CDR1 and CDR2 from the germline V gene are WSHSY and SAAADI. There are 15 residues in the CDR3. V lost 4 bases and J lost 6; bases outside the gene matches: 6. The CDR3 coding sequence is TGCGCCAGCAGTGGGTTAGCGGGAGCGGCCGGGGAGCTGTTTTTT. As protein: CASSGLAGAAGELFF.

The chain links TRBV4-1 to TRBJ2-7, with 7 bases identical to TRBD1. The germline V gene encodes CDR1 MGHRA and CDR2 YSYEKL. V dropped 0 bases and J dropped 4; count of bases not matched to a gene: 21. CDR3 length: 20 residues. DNA of the CDR3: TGCGCCAGCAGCCAAGACAGCCCCAGGGGGATCCGGGGAAAAAAGTACGAGCAGTACTTC. The encoded protein is CASSQDSPRGIRGKKYEQYF.

This clone was seen a single time. The same CDR3 arises from other DNA sequences in this sample as well. V gene TRBV5-1 combines with J gene TRBJ2-7, with D perhaps matching TRBD2 (5 bases). The length of the CDR3 is 12 residues. V was clipped by 5 bases and J by 4 bases, with 10 bases between them. The germline V gene has CDR1 SGHRS and CDR2 YFSETQ. The CDR3 DNA follows: TGCGCCAGCAGAGGGAGTGGGTACGAGCAGTACTTC. Its protein product is CASRGSGYEQYF.